Listed here is a single T cell receptor (beta chain). Its matching antigen is unknown. These data are taken from a study of cytomegalovirus exposure and HLA in healthy donors. About the study: One earlier analysis, a look at approximately 190 million T cells, found 100 million to 130 million unique TCR beta sequences.

Regarding the study as a whole: Within an earlier analysis, most TCR beta V segments proved productive either about 87% or about 30% of the time. The authors later linked a missense DCLRE1C variant to TCR beta V- and J-gene trimming. There were a few CMV-associated chains whose specificity for CMV antigens was confirmed in vitro.

Researchers ran the PCR with 60 Vbeta and 13 Jbeta primers. Repertoires were generated with immunoSEQ multiplex PCR, while TCRdb's copy carries only in-frame clones and drops some. The sample lists over 95,000 clones; more than 65% were seen once. Trimming pared 1 base from V and 0 bases from J, leaving 16 bases between. Germline CDR1 LNHDA, CDR2 SQIVND (reference sequence). CDR3 size: 19 residues. The receptor was derived from a man aged 40-50 years in good health and CMV-seropositive. This rearrangement joins TRBV19 to TRBJ1-6, with D perhaps TRBD1 (6 bases). Input material: PBMCs. CDR3 loop: CASSIAGHRMSSYNSPLHF. The CDR3 DNA reads as TGTGCCAGTAGTATAGCGGGACATAGGATGAGCTCCTATAATTCACCCCTCCACTTT. The complete variable domain, with remaining parts taken from reference TRBV19 and TRBJ1-6, reads DGGITQSPKYLFRKEGQNVTLSCEQNLNHDAMYWYRQDPGQGLRLIYYSQIVNDFQKGDIAEGYSVSREKKESFPLTVTSAQKNPTAFYLCASSIAGHRMSSYNSPLHFGNGTRLTVT.